Below, 9 T cell receptor beta chains from the same sample are listed, as sequenced in a study of T cell responses to AZD1222 COVID-19 vaccine. Using immunoSEQ multiplex PCR, the repertoire was profiled, and TCRdb retains in-frame clones only, with some absent. The sample lists about 150,000 clones, around 91% occurring once. The sequencing here drew on peripheral blood, taken on day 0 of AZD1222 vaccination. The receptors were sampled from an adult in good health.

J is TRBJ1-1 and V is TRBV27; no clear D gene. The CDR3 totals 14 residues. The V gene's germline CDR1 is MNHEY and CDR2 SMNVEV (reference sequence). V was shortened by 3 bases and J by 0 bases, with 8 bases between the two germline ends. The CDR3 DNA sequence: TGTGCCAGCAGTTTGGACCGATTGAACACTGAAGCTTTCTTT. This sequence encodes CASSLDRLNTEAFF.

For this clone: The junction shows a germline mismatch at one end, possibly a read error. This chain links TRBV7-9 with TRBJ2-6, with D perhaps given as TRBD1 or TRBD2 (5 bases each). The CDR3 spans 16 residues. Germline values: CDR1 SEHNR, CDR2 FQNEAQ (reference sequence). CDR3 loop: CVSNTGLTSGANVLTF. CDR3 DNA sequence: TGTGTCAGCAACACAGGACTGACCTCTGGGGCCAACGTCCTGACTTTC.

V and J are TRBV7-2 and TRBJ2-7; 7 positions agree with TRBD2. The CDR3 has 14 residues. Trimming took 1 base from V and 5 from J; bases not matched to a gene: 5. The germline gives CDR1 SGHTA, CDR2 FQGNSA. The CDR3 sequence is CASSLDAGADEQYF. The CDR3 DNA is TGTGCCAGCAGCTTAGACGCGGGAGCGGACGAGCAGTACTTC.

V is TRBV2 and J is TRBJ2-1; D is perhaps TRBD2 (6 bases). The CDR3 covers 19 residues. V lost 5 bases and J 0 bases, leaving 23 bases between the germline ends. The germline CDR1 and CDR2 sequences are SNHLY and FYNNEI. The CDR3 loop is CASSPRGAGLMSSYNEQFF. The CDR3 bases are TGTGCCAGCAGTCCCCGCGGGGCAGGGCTAATGAGCTCCTACAATGAGCAGTTCTTC.

The chain couples TRBV6-2 or TRBV6-3 to TRBJ2-7; D is possibly TRBD2 (5 bases). The V gene's germline CDR1 is MNHEY and CDR2 SVGEGT. This CDR3 is 13 amino acids long. Trimming removed 2 bases from V and 0 bases from J, with 5 bases in between. In DNA form, the CDR3 reads TGTGCCAGCAGTTACGCGGGCTCCTACGAGCAGTACTTC. Amino acids: CASSYAGSYEQYF.

This sequence joins TRBV12-3 or TRBV12-4 and TRBJ1-2, with D possibly being TRBD1 (5 bases). The CDR3 totals 13 residues. Trimming removed 7 bases at V and 4 bases at J, with 13 bases between. The CDR3 is CASNPGGGYGYTF. In DNA form, the CDR3 reads TGTGCCAGCAACCCGGGGGGGGGCTATGGCTACACCTTC.

V and J are TRBV28 and TRBJ1-4, with D possibly being TRBD1 (5 bases). Germline V gene sequence: CDR1 MDHEN, CDR2 SYDVKM. Trimming pared 6 bases from V and 8 bases from J, leaving 19 bases between. This CDR3 is built from 15 residues. Written as DNA, the CDR3 is TGTGCCAGCAGCCATGGGGGGTCAGGAGTGGAAAAACTGTTTTTT. This gives the protein CASSHGGSGVEKLFF.

This chain joins TRBV25-1 and TRBJ2-7; 10 bases fit TRBD2. Trimming removed 3 bases from V and 4 bases from J; junction bases left unmatched: 3. From germline, CDR1 is MGHDK and CDR2 SYGVNS. The CDR3 runs 14 residues. In DNA, the CDR3 is TGTGCCAGCAGTGATCCTAGCGGGAGTTACGAGCAGTACTTC. It is translated as CASSDPSGSYEQYF.

The rearrangement uses TRBV6-5 and TRBJ1-4; the match to TRBD1 covers 10 bases. Germline CDR1 reads MNHEY; CDR2 reads SVGAGI. The CDR3 loop spans 14 amino acids. J gave up 8 bases and V 6 bases, and 6 bases lay outside the gene matches. CDR3 residues: CASRTTGGGEKLFF. The CDR3 region has the DNA TGTGCCAGCAGAACGACAGGGGGCGGCGAAAAACTGTTTTTT.